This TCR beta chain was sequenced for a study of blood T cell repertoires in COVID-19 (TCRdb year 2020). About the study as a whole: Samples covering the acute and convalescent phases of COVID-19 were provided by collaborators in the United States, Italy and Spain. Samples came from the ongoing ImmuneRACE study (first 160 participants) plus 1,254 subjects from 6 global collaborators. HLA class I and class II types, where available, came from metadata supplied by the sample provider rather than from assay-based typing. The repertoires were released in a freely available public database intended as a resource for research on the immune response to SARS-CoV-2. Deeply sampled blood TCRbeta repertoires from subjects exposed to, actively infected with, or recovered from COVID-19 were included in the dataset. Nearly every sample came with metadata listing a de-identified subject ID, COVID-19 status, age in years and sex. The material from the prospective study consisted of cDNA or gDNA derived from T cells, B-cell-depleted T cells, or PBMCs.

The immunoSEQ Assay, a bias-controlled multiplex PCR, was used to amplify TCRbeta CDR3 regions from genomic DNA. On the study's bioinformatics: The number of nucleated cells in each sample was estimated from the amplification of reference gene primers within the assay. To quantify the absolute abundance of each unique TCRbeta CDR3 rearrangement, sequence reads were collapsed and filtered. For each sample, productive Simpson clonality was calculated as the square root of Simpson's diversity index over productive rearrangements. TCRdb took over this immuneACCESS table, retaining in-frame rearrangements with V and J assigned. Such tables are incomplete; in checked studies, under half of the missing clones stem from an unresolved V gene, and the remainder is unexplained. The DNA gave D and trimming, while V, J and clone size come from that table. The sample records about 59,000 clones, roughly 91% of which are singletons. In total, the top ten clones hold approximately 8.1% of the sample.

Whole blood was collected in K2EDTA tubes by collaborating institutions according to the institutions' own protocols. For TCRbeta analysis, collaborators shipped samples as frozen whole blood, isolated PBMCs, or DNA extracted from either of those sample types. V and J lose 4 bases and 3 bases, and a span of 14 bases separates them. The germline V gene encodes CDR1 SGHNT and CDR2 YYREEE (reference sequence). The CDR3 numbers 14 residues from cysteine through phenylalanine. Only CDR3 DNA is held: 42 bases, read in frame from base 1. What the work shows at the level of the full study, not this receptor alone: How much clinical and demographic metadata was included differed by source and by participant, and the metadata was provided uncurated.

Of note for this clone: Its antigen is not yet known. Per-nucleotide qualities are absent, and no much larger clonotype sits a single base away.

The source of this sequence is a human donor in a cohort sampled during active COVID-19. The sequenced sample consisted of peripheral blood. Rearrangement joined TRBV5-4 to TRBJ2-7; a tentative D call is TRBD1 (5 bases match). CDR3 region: CASSPRGNVYEQYF. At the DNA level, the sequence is TGTGCCAGCAGCCCTAGGGGAAATGTCTACGAGCAGTACTTC.